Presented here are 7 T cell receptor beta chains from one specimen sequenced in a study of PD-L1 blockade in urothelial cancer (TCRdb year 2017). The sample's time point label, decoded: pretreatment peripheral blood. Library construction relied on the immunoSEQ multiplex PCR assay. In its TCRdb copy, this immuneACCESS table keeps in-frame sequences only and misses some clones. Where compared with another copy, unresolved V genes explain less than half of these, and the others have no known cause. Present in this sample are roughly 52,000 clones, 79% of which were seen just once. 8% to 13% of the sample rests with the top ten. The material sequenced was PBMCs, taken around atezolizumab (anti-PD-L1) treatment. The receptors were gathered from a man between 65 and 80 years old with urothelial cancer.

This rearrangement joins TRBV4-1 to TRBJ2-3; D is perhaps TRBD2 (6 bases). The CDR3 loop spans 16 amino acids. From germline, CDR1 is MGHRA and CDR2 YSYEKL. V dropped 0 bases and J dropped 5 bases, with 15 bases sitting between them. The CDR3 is CASSQEVKRREDTQYF. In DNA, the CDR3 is TGCGCCAGCAGCCAAGAAGTCAAGCGGAGGGAAGATACGCAGTATTTT.

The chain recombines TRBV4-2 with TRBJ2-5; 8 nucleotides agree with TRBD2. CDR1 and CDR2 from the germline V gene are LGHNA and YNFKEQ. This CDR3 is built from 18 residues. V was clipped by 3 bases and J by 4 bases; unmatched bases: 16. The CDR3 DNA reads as TGTGCCAGCAGCCAGCACCCGTCGGGTAGGCGGGAGGCAGAGACCCAGTACTTC. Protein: CASSQHPSGRREAETQYF.

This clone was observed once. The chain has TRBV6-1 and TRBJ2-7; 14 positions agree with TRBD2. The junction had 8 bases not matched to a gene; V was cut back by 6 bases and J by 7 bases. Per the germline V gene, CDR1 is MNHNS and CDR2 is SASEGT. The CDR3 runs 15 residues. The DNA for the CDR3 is TGTGCCAGCAGCGCGGGACTAGCGGGAGTGGAGGAGCAGTACTTC. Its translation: CASSAGLAGVEEQYF.

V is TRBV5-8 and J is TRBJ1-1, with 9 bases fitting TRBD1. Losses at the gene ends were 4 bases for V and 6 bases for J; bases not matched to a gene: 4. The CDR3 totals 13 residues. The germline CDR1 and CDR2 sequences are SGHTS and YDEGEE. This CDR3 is CASSRDRGAEAFF. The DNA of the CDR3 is TGTGCCAGCAGCCGAGACAGGGGGGCTGAAGCTTTCTTT.

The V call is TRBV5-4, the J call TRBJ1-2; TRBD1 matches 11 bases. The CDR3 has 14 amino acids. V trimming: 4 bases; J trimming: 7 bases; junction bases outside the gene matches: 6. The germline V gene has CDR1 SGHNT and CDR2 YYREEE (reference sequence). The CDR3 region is CASSPWTGGSGYTF. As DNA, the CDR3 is TGTGCCAGCAGCCCCTGGACAGGGGGCTCTGGCTACACCTTC.

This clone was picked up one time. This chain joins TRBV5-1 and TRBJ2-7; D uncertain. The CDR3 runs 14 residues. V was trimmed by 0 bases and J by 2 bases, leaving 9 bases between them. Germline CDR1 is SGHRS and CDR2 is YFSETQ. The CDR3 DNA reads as TGCGCCAGCAGCTTGGCAGTAGCAACCTACGAGCAGTACTTC. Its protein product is CASSLAVATYEQYF.

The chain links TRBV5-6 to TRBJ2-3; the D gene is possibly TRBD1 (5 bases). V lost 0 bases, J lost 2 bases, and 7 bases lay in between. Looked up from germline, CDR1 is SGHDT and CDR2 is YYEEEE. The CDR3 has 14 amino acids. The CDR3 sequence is CASSLGQTTDTQYF. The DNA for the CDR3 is TGTGCCAGCAGCTTGGGACAGACCACAGATACGCAGTATTTT.